The entry below gives a single T cell receptor beta chain sequence along with its context. The table lists this clonotype with many counts. Its specific antigen is unknown. Base qualities were left out, and no much larger clone turns up one base away. The germline V gene gives CDR1 as MNHNS and CDR2 as SASEGT. From cysteine to phenylalanine, the CDR3 is 13 amino acids long. Only CDR3 DNA is held: 39 bases, read in frame from base 1. Trimming removed 0 bases from V and 3 bases from J, leaving 5 bases between the germline ends. This entry belongs to a study of T cells in Graves' hyperthyroidism and ophthalmopathy (dated by TCRdb to the late 2010s). For the wider study: Peripheral blood was sampled at the time of initial diagnosis, prior to any treatment. TCR Vbeta CDR3 sequencing of 130 to 150 peripheral blood samples (43 ophthalmopathy, roughly 74 hyperthyroidism and some 17 progressor patients) is reported in the paper. Following sampling, methimazole starting at 30 mg daily was given to hyperthyroidism patients, and high-dose intravenous methylprednisolone was given to ophthalmopathy patients. An independent validation cohort of 18 to 20 hyperthyroidism patients and over 15 patients who later progressed to ophthalmopathy tested prospective prediction of ophthalmopathy. In about 6 Graves' hyperthyroidism patients, the study also compared T-cell repertoires from thyroid tissue with T-cell repertoires from blood. To identify TCR V-J signatures that set the groups apart, the researchers used a discovery cohort of more than 95 patients, made up of fewer than 50 with Graves' ophthalmopathy and some 55 with stable Graves' hyperthyroidism. The approximately 100 discovery patients were randomly divided into training and test sets at a 7:3 ratio.

Moderately to severely active disease, a Clinical Activity Score of at least 3, a NOSPECS grade of at least 4, and a duration under 3 months were present in ophthalmopathy patients. The study excluded patients with uncontrolled infections, other autoimmune diseases, pregnancy or lactation. Diagnoses relied on clinical symptoms, serum thyroxine and TRAb, thyroid ultrasound and orbital computed tomography. PBMCs were separated from under 11 ml of fresh peripheral blood using Ficoll-Paque density gradient centrifugation. Total RNA was extracted using Trizol reagent, and RNA quality was assessed on an Agilent 2100 Bioanalyzer. The paper's findings and limits, for the study overall: During validation, the model predicted progression to ophthalmopathy a median of about 6.5 months ahead of onset, with just under 71% sensitivity and 72.22% specificity. Sample size was not statistically predetermined, and blinding of investigators to group allocation was not performed. A model built on a 13 V-J signature distinguished ophthalmopathy from stable hyperthyroidism, reaching over 85% sensitivity and 81.08% specificity in cross-validation and 80%/75% in testing. Most expanded thyroid clonotypes (frequency above 0.001) were also detected in blood, suggesting blood repertoires may reflect thyroid immune responses.

Amplification of TCR beta CDR3 regions was carried out from RNA transcripts. For the first round of RT-PCR on the TCR CDR3, the HTBI primer set was used together with the Qiagen OneStep RT-PCR kit. A second multiplex PCR round built the libraries, followed by size selection and purification. Paired-end sequencing of the libraries was performed with 100 bp reads on an Illumina HiSeq2000. The source study handled its data this way. SOAPnuke was used to process the raw data, with reads discarded if the reads contained adapters or uncalled bases, had a mean Phred below 15, or lacked an exact constant-primer or identifier match. High-quality paired reads were merged using COPE v1.2.5, and each unique nucleotide sequence was defined as a clonotype. MiTCR v1.1 was used to align the clonotypes against IMGT TRBV, TRBD and TRBJ reference segments. Analysis was restricted to V-J combinations with a frequency above 0.0001, which covered 99.2% of repertoires. A TCS score was defined as the ratio between F50 (clonal expansion) and ExV (chaos), using BLOSUM62-based TCRdist between CDR3 peptides within each V-J. Welch's t-statistics and random forest reduced roughly 500 V-J features to 13, which were used in a naive Bayes classifier (R e1071). TCRdb applied fastp at Q25 and MiXCR to the public reads, then kept only in-frame beta chains. Here each entry gathers all rows of one CDR3 protein and keeps the most common genes and DNA. The V and J calls come from TCRdb's annotation, not from the publication. This sample is represented by 500,000 to 750,000 distinct CDR3 sequences; over 12% of them were singletons. The ten largest make up more than 6% of the sample.

This sequence was found in a woman younger than 30 with Graves' ophthalmopathy. Source material: blood. Rearrangement joined TRBV6-1 to TRBJ2-5; TRBD2 is perhaps the D gene, given 5 matching bases. The nucleotide sequence is given as TGTGCCAGCAGTGAAGCGGGAGAAGAGACCCAGTACTTC. Its product reads: CASSEAGEETQYF.